These 5 T cell receptor beta chains were sequenced from one sample in a study of T cell repertoires in cytomegalovirus infection. TCRdb called the reads again in MiXCR, with one record for every CDR3 protein. The sample lists 150,000 to 200,000 distinct CDR3 sequences, roughly 18% occurring once. Source material: CD8+ T cells from PBMCs. The receptors come from a human donor in good health (CMV status not recorded). Some clones in this sample may be carry-over from other donors' samples.

V and J are TRBV7-6 and TRBJ2-1; tentative D call: TRBD1 (6 bases). The germline V gene encodes CDR1 SGHVS and CDR2 FNYEAQ. The V end lost 5 bases, the J end lost 0 bases, and 11 bases lay between the germline ends. The CDR3 contains 15 residues. The DNA of the CDR3 is TGTGCCAGCAGCCTACGGGACACCTCCTACAATGAGCAGTTCTTC. Translated, it gives CASSLRDTSYNEQFF.

In its sample, this clonotype was seen a few times. The chain is built from TRBV12-3 or TRBV12-4 and TRBJ2-7; 10 bases line up with TRBD2. This CDR3 has 15 residues. After removal of 6 bases from V and 0 bases from J, the junction contained 5 bases not matched to a gene. The CDR3 sequence: CASRTGLAVSYEQYF. The CDR3 region has the DNA TGTGCCAGCAGAACCGGACTAGCGGTCTCCTACGAGCAGTACTTC.

This clonotype was picked up many times. This chain uses TRBV7-2 with TRBJ2-1; a possible D gene is TRBD2 (5 bases). Germline V CDR1 and CDR2: SGHTA, FQGNSA. V was pared by 5 bases and J by 1 base, with 12 bases between. CDR3 length: 15 residues. CDR3 amino acids: CASSPRTDSYNEQFF. The CDR3 coding sequence is TGTGCCAGCAGCCCGCGGACTGATTCCTACAATGAGCAGTTCTTC.

The rearrangement links TRBV2 to TRBJ1-2; perhaps TRBD1 as D (5 bases). Trimming took 3 bases from V and 1 from J, leaving 12 bases between them. Germline CDR1 reads SNHLY; CDR2 reads FYNNEI. CDR3 size: 15 residues. The CDR3 DNA is TGTGCCAGCAGTGAGGTTTCAGGGCTTAACTATGGCTACACCTTC. Translating gives CASSEVSGLNYGYTF.

This clonotype was seen a handful of times. This chain uses TRBV20-1 with TRBJ2-1; 9 bases are shared with TRBD2. Germline lookup yields CDR1 DFQATT and CDR2 SNEGSKA (reference sequence). Germline trimming cut 3 bases from V and 5 bases from J; bases unmatched to any gene: 11. The CDR3 loop spans 16 amino acids. CDR3 in amino acids: CSARPLTSGPHNEQFF. In DNA form, the CDR3 reads TGCAGTGCTAGGCCCTTGACTAGCGGACCACACAATGAGCAGTTCTTC.